Each of the 23 T cell receptor beta chains below was sequenced from the same sample in a study of cytomegalovirus exposure and HLA in healthy donors. The PCR employed 60 Vbeta primers together with 13 Jbeta primers. Clones were sequenced by immunoSEQ multiplex PCR, and TCRdb holds only the in-frame ones, with some missing. The data show more than 50,000 clones, 85% seen once. Sequencing used PBMCs. All receptors derive from a female donor in good health and CMV-seronegative.

This rearrangement joins TRBV29-1 to TRBJ1-2; 7 nucleotides align to TRBD1. CDR1 is SQVTM, CDR2 ANQGSEA, per germline. J was trimmed by 3 bases and V by 6 bases; bases with no gene match: 10. The CDR3 covers 14 residues. The CDR3: CSVPFRDSDYGYTF. The CDR3 DNA reads TGCAGCGTGCCATTTCGGGACAGCGACTATGGCTACACCTTC.

V usage is TRBV15 and J usage is TRBJ1-2, with D possibly being TRBD1 (6 bases). The CDR3 has 16 amino acids. The V and J ends lost 0 bases and 6 bases respectively, with 17 bases between them. Germline CDR1 LNHNV, CDR2 YYDKDF (reference sequence). The CDR3 nucleotides read TGTGCCACCAGCAGAGATCCGCGGGGGCGCGGTCATGGCTACACCTTC. It yields the protein CATSRDPRGRGHGYTF. Together with reference TRBV15 and TRBJ1-2, the CDR3 gives the full variable domain: DAMVIQNPRYQVTQFGKPVTLSCSQTLNHNVMYWYQQKSSQAPKLLFHYYDKDFNNEADTPDNFQSRRPNTSFCFLDIRSPGLGDTAMYLCATSRDPRGRGHGYTFGSGTRLTVV.

This clone has just one count. V usage is TRBV15 and J usage is TRBJ2-7; 7 nucleotides agree with TRBD1. This CDR3 comprises 14 residues. In germline, CDR1 is LNHNV, CDR2 YYDKDF (reference sequence). V gave up 0 bases and J gave up 6 bases; unmatched junction bases: 5. For the CDR3, the DNA is TGTGCCACCAGCAGAGATAAGGGGACAGCCGAGCAGTACTTC. Translated: CATSRDKGTAEQYF.

The chain employs TRBV28 and TRBJ1-3; 8 nucleotides line up with TRBD1. From germline, CDR1 is MDHEN and CDR2 SYDVKM. The CDR3 covers 13 residues. The trim removed 5 bases at V and 6 bases at J, leaving 3 bases unmatched. As DNA, the CDR3 is TGTGCCAGCAGTCGACAGGGGCTAAACACCATATATTTT. Amino acids: CASSRQGLNTIYF. The complete variable domain, with remaining parts taken from reference TRBV28 and TRBJ1-3, reads DVKVTQSSRYLVKRTGEKVFLECVQDMDHENMFWYRQDPGLGLRLIYFSYDVKMKEKGDIPEGYSVSREKKERFSLILESASTNQTSMYLCASSRQGLNTIYFGEGSWLTVV.

V usage is TRBV28 and J usage is TRBJ2-1; D is possibly TRBD1 (6 bases). The ends were cut back, 10 bases at V and 2 bases at J, with 18 bases in the middle. There are 15 residues in the CDR3. Germline V gene data show CDR1 as MDHEN and CDR2 as SYDVKM. DNA of the CDR3: TGTGCCATCCACCCACCTCAGGGGACCTACAATGAGCAGTTCTTC. Its translation: CAIHPPQGTYNEQFF.

The chain has TRBV18 and TRBJ1-5; TRBD1 is a possible D gene (5 bases). Looked up from germline, CDR1 is KGHSH and CDR2 is LQKENI. V was cut by 6 bases and J by 4 bases, with 19 bases left in between. The CDR3 spans 16 residues. The CDR3, as DNA: TGTGCCAGCTCCACTGGGGCAACAAGCCCAAATCAGCCCCAGCATTTT. Protein product: CASSTGATSPNQPQHF. The whole variable domain, remainder taken from reference TRBV18 and TRBJ1-5, is NAGVMQNPRHLVRRRGQEARLRCSPMKGHSHVYWYRQLPEEGLKFMVYLQKENIIDESGMPKERFSAEFPKEGPSILRIQQVVRGDSAAYFCASSTGATSPNQPQHFGDGTRLSIL.

CDR3: CASSVLAGVETQYF. The CDR3 DNA reads as TGCGCCAGCAGTGTACTAGCGGGGGTAGAGACCCAGTACTTC. The rearrangement joins TRBV10-2 to TRBJ2-5, with TRBD2 matching 11 bases. Germline loops: CDR1 WSHSY, CDR2 SAAADI. Trimming cost V 4 bases and J 4 bases; bases outside gene matches: 2. The CDR3 consists of 14 residues.

CDR3 bases: TGTGCCAGCAGCCCCCAGAGCAATCAGCCCCAGCATTTT. The encoded protein is CASSPQSNQPQHF. The genes are TRBV7-2 and TRBJ1-5; D not certain. The ends were cut back, 5 bases at V and 1 base at J, with 6 bases in the middle. The CDR3 consists of 13 residues. Germline assignment: CDR1 SGHTA and CDR2 FQGNSA.

This chain joins TRBV19 and TRBJ2-7, with 7 bases that match TRBD2. CDR1 is LNHDA, CDR2 SQIVND, per germline (reference sequence). The length of the CDR3 is 13 residues. The V and J ends lost 10 bases and 2 bases, in that order; junction bases with no gene match: 8. The CDR3 protein is CATPRAGAYEQYF. DNA for the CDR3: TGTGCCACCCCCCGGGCGGGAGCCTACGAGCAGTACTTC.

The CDR3 DNA follows: TGTGCCAGCAGCTTAGAAGGGGGCGCGGGCACCGGGGAGCTGTTTTTT. This encodes CASSLEGGAGTGELFF. V and J are TRBV11-2 and TRBJ2-2, with TRBD1 identical over 7 bases. Trimming at V came to 0 bases and at J to 4 bases, leaving 5 bases not matched to a gene. Germline V gives CDR1 SGHAT, CDR2 FQNNGV. The CDR3 has 16 residues.

Here the CDR3 DNA reads TGTGCCAGCACCCCAGCAGGGATGAACACTGAAGCTTTCTTT. As protein: CASTPAGMNTEAFF. The V gene is TRBV28, the J gene TRBJ1-1; D is perhaps TRBD1 (5 bases). With 7 bases removed from V and 0 bases from J, the gap between germline ends came to 12 bases. CDR1 is MDHEN and CDR2 is SYDVKM in the germline V gene. The length of the CDR3 is 14 residues. The full variable domain, in which reference TRBV28 and TRBJ1-1 provide the parts outside the CDR3, is DVKVTQSSRYLVKRTGEKVFLECVQDMDHENMFWYRQDPGLGLRLIYFSYDVKMKEKGDIPEGYSVSREKKERFSLILESASTNQTSMYLCASTPAGMNTEAFFGQGTRLTVV.

The chain recombines TRBV9 with TRBJ2-2; TRBD1 agrees at 10 bases. The CDR3 contains 17 residues. J lost 6 bases, V lost 4 bases, and 12 bases had no gene match. The germline V gene has CDR1 SGDLS and CDR2 YYNGEE. The DNA of the CDR3 is TGTGCCAGCAGCTCCTATCCCGGACAGGGGGTGGCCGGGGAGCTGTTTTTT. Translated: CASSSYPGQGVAGELFF.

The J gene is TRBJ2-1, the V gene TRBV7-9; D is possibly TRBD2 (6 bases). Germline-derived CDR1 and CDR2 are SEHNR and FQNEAQ (reference sequence). Deletions cut 2 bases from V and 7 bases from J, with 15 bases between. The CDR3 length is 15 residues. CDR3 amino acids: CASSLSGDLGNEQFF. The CDR3, as DNA: TGTGCCAGCAGCTTATCGGGGGATTTGGGGAATGAGCAGTTCTTC.

The chain joins TRBV11-2 to TRBJ2-3; 9 bases are a match to TRBD1. The germline V gene has CDR1 SGHAT and CDR2 FQNNGV. The CDR3 contains 14 residues. V dropped 0 bases and J dropped 7; count of bases not matched to a gene: 2. The CDR3 DNA sequence: TGTGCCAGCAGCTTAGAACAGGGGGCTCATACGCAGTATTTT. Amino acid sequence: CASSLEQGAHTQYF. Combining the CDR3 with reference TRBV11-2 and TRBJ2-3 gives the whole variable domain EAGVAQSPRYKIIEKRQSVAFWCNPISGHATLYWYQQILGQGPKLLIQFQNNGVVDDSQLPKDRFSAERLKGVDSTLKIQPAKLEDSAVYLCASSLEQGAHTQYFGPGTRLTVL.

A single count supports this clone. The CDR3 DNA is TGTGCCTGGAGAGCCCTGGGGGCCGACTATGGCTACACCTTC. It specifies CAWRALGADYGYTF. V is TRBV30 and J is TRBJ1-2; weak D call: TRBD1 (6 bases). Germline-derived CDR1 and CDR2 are GTSNPN and SVGIG (reference sequence). Trimming took off 3 bases at V and 3 bases at J, with 14 bases between the two ends. This CDR3 region has 14 residues. The entire variable domain, with the rest obtained from reference TRBV30 and TRBJ1-2, is as follows: SQTIHQWPATLVQPVGSPLSLECTVEGTSNPNLYWYRQAAGRGLQLLFYSVGIGQISSEVPQNLSASRPQDRQFILSSKKLLLSDSGFYLCAWRALGADYGYTFGSGTRLTVV.

The chain is built from TRBV7-6 and TRBJ2-5; D may be TRBD2 (6 bases). Per germline, CDR1 SGHVS and CDR2 FNYEAQ. The CDR3 totals 12 residues. Deletions cut 8 bases from V and 4 bases from J, with 11 bases between. The CDR3: CASGGYGETQYF. In DNA form, the CDR3 reads TGTGCCAGCGGAGGGTACGGAGAGACCCAGTACTTC.

The J gene is TRBJ2-3, the V gene TRBV28, with D possibly matching TRBD1 (5 bases). V lost 6 bases and J 3 bases, leaving 10 bases between the germline ends. Germline assignment: CDR1 MDHEN and CDR2 SYDVKM. The CDR3 is 13 residues long. CDR3 nucleotide sequence: TGTGCCAGCAGGAACCAGGGAACAGATACGCAGTATTTT. It translates to CASRNQGTDTQYF.

V and J are TRBV4-2 and TRBJ1-4; 9 positions agree with TRBD1. The length of the CDR3 is 15 residues. V lost 5 bases to trimming and J lost 8 bases; unmatched junction nucleotides: 9. Germline V gene data show CDR1 as LGHNA and CDR2 as YNFKEQ. The CDR3 reads CASSAGGTGIEKLFF. In DNA form, the CDR3 reads TGTGCCAGCAGCGCCGGGGGGACAGGGATAGAAAAACTGTTTTTT.

This sequence joins TRBV28 and TRBJ2-1, with 16 bases matching TRBD2. Germline V lookup: CDR1 MDHEN, CDR2 SYDVKM. The J segment lost 4 bases and the V segment lost 6 bases, leaving 15 bases of the junction unmatched. This CDR3 contains 20 residues. This CDR3 is CASSQPGTSGRGARYNEQFF. CDR3 DNA sequence: TGTGCCAGCAGCCAGCCCGGGACTAGCGGGAGGGGGGCAAGATACAATGAGCAGTTCTTC.

V and J are TRBV5-8 and TRBJ2-7; 10 nucleotides match TRBD2. With V trimmed by 4 bases and J by 4 bases, 11 bases remained unmatched. This CDR3 spans 16 amino acids. Germline V lookup: CDR1 SGHTS, CDR2 YDEGEE. This chain's CDR3 is CASSKDSSGGLYEQYF. CDR3 DNA sequence: TGTGCCAGCAGCAAGGATTCTAGCGGGGGATTGTACGAGCAGTACTTC. Combining the CDR3 with reference TRBV5-8 and TRBJ2-7 gives the whole variable domain EAGVTQSPTHLIKTRGQQATLRCSPISGHTSVYWYQQALGLGLQFLLWYDEGEERNRGNFPPRFSGRQFPNYSSELNVNALELEDSALYLCASSKDSSGGLYEQYFGPGTRLTVT.

V and J are TRBV19 and TRBJ2-6, with TRBD1 identical over 10 bases. V lost 5 bases to trimming and J lost 4 bases; unmatched junction nucleotides: 5. The CDR3 consists of 16 residues. Germline values: CDR1 LNHDA, CDR2 SQIVND (reference sequence). The CDR3 reads CASSRDRGSGANVLTF. CDR3 coding DNA: TGTGCCAGTAGTCGGGACAGGGGATCGGGGGCCAACGTCCTGACTTTC.

The chain employs TRBV19 and TRBJ2-7; the match to TRBD2 covers 7 bases. The CDR3 sequence is 15 residues long. Trimming removed 7 bases from V and 2 bases from J; junction bases left unmatched: 11. From germline, CDR1 is LNHDA and CDR2 SQIVND (reference sequence). CDR3 in DNA: TGTGCCAGTACCGTCTCCGGGACTAAACCCTACGAGCAGTACTTC. Residues: CASTVSGTKPYEQYF. Full variable domain (missing parts from reference TRBV19 and TRBJ2-7): DGGITQSPKYLFRKEGQNVTLSCEQNLNHDAMYWYRQDPGQGLRLIYYSQIVNDFQKGDIAEGYSVSREKKESFPLTVTSAQKNPTAFYLCASTVSGTKPYEQYFGPGTRLTVT.

The CDR3 here is CASSSGVSSYEQYF. For the CDR3, the DNA is TGTGCCAGCAGTAGCGGGGTTAGCTCCTACGAGCAGTACTTC. V is TRBV27 and J is TRBJ2-7; 7 nucleotides agree with TRBD2. CDR3 size: 14 residues. Trimming removed 5 bases from V and 0 bases from J; junction bases left unmatched: 4. Germline CDR1 and CDR2: MNHEY and SMNVEV (reference sequence).